This TCR beta chain appears in the sequencing data of a study of cytomegalovirus exposure and HLA in healthy donors. Study observations and caveats: Productive status was seen about 87% or about 30% of the time for most TCR beta V segments in an earlier analysis. Many donors shared some public TCRs, even though most TCR sequences were rare. Reportedly, HLA-A and HLA-B alleles of most subjects were accurately predicted from TCR beta.

The CDR3 consists of 14 residues. Germline-derived CDR1 and CDR2 are SGHTA and FQGTGA. The trim removed 5 bases at V and 6 bases at J, leaving 7 bases unmatched. Both 60 Vbeta primers and 13 Jbeta primers went into the PCR. Authors' analysis steps: Per a later analysis, the number of unique TCR beta chains was roughly 83 million, of which 8.5 million to 11 million were shared. The assay was immunoSEQ multiplex PCR, and TCRdb's table has in-frame clones only and misses some. D and trimming come from the DNA, and the V and J calls and clone size come from that table. Of 100,000 to 150,000 clones listed, 60% to 80% are singletons. Remarks on this clone: Its antigen is undetermined.

This clonotype was sampled from a woman aged 55 to 70 in good health and CMV-seronegative. The chain couples TRBV7-3 to TRBJ2-3; 8 bases fit TRBD2. Sequencing was done on a sample of PBMCs. CDR3 coding DNA: TGTGCCAGCAGCATTAGCGGGGTCGAGGATACGCAGTATTTT. Translating gives CASSISGVEDTQYF.